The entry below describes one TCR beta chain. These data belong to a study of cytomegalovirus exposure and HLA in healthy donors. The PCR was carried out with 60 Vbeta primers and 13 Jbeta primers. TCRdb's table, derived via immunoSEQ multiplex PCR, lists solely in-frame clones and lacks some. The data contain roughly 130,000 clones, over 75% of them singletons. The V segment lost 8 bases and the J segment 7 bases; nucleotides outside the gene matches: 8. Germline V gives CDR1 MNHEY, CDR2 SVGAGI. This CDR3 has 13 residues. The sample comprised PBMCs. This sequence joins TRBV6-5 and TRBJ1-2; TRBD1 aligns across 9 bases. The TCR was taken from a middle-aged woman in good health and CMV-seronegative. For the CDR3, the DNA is TGTGCCAGCGGTCAAGGGACAGGGCCTGGCTACACCTTC. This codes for CASGQGTGPGYTF.